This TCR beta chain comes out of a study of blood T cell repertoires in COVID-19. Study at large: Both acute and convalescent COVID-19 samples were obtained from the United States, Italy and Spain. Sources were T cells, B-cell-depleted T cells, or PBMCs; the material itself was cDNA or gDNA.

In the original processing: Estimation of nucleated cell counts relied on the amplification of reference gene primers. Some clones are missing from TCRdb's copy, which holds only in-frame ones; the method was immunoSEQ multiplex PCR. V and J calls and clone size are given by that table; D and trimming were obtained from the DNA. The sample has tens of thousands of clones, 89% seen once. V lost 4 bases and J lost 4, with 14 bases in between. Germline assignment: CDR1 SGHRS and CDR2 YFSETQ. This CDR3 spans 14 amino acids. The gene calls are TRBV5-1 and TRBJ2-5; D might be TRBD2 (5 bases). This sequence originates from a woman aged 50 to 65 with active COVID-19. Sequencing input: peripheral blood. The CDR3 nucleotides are TGCGCCAGCAGCCGGGGTGGAAGTGCAGAGACCCAGTACTTC. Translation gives CASSRGGSAETQYF.